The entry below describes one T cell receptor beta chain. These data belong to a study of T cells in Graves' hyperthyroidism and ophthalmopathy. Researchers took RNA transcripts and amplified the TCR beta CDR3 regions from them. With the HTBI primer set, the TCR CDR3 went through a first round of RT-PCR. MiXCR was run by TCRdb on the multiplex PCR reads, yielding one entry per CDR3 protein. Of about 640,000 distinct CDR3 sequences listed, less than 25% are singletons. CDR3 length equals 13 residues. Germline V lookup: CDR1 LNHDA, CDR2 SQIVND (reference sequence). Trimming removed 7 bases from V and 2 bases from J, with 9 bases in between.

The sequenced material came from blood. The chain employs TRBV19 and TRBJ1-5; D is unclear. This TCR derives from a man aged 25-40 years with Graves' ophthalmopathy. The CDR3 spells CASTDPGNQPQHF. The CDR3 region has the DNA TGTGCCAGTACGGACCCTGGCAATCAGCCCCAGCATTTT.